This entry concerns a single T cell receptor beta chain. The target antigen is unknown. This entry belongs to a study of cytomegalovirus exposure and HLA in healthy donors. The PCR made use of 60 Vbeta and 13 Jbeta primers. The protocol was immunoSEQ multiplex PCR, while the TCRdb copy is restricted to in-frame clones and leaves out a portion. The table records approximately 100,000 clones, roughly 80% of them present only once. Trimming removed 5 bases from V and 4 bases from J, with 10 bases in between. The CDR3 length is 13 residues. Germline V lookup: CDR1 SGHRS, CDR2 YFSETQ. Whole-study results and caveats: Only CMV serostatus was available as immune exposure information. In an earlier analysis, in some 500 donors, most V segments appeared productive either ~87% or ~30% of the time. When analyzed later, a missense DCLRE1C variant was found to be linked to TCR beta V- and J-gene trimming.

This clonotype was sampled from a female donor in good health and CMV-seropositive. The sample was PBMCs. The rearrangement uses TRBV5-1 and TRBJ2-4; D possibly corresponds to TRBD1 (6 bases). The DNA for the CDR3 is TGCGCCAGCAGTAGGGGGTCAAAAAACATTCAGTACTTC. Amino acid sequence: CASSRGSKNIQYF.